A single sample is the source of the 19 T cell receptor beta chains below, sequenced in a study of blood T cell repertoires in COVID-19. The table came from immunoSEQ multiplex PCR; TCRdb's copy has only in-frame clones and leaves some out. The repertoire holds a few hundred thousand clones, with approximately 86% as singletons. Source material: peripheral blood. Every receptor here comes from an older woman with COVID-19, enrolled during active disease.

The chain is built from TRBV24-1 and TRBJ2-3; D possibly corresponds to TRBD2 (5 bases). The CDR3 contains 13 residues. From germline, CDR1 is KGHDR and CDR2 SFDVKD. V was shortened by 10 bases and J by 3 bases, with 13 bases between the two germline ends. CDR3 sequence: CATGLGLTDTQYF. In nucleotides, the CDR3 is TGTGCCACTGGACTCGGGCTTACAGATACGCAGTATTTT.

The J gene is TRBJ2-3, the V gene TRBV18; D perhaps matches TRBD2 (6 bases). In germline, CDR1 is KGHSH, CDR2 LQKENI. There are 13 residues in the CDR3. Between the trimmed V and J ends, which lost 2 bases and 4 bases, there was a span of 7 bases. This chain's CDR3 is CASSPGRSDTQYF. CDR3 bases: TGTGCCAGCTCACCAGGGAGGTCAGATACGCAGTATTTT.

The CDR3 DNA follows: TGCGCCAGCAGCTTGGCACCTCTGTTTACCACCCCCGACAGGGGCGTCTATGGCTACACCTTC. It codes for CASSLAPLFTTPDRGVYGYTF. The V call is TRBV5-1, the J call TRBJ1-2, with 8 bases fitting TRBD1. The trim removed 0 bases at V and 4 bases at J, leaving 23 bases unmatched. Germline assignment: CDR1 SGHRS and CDR2 YFSETQ. The CDR3 is 21 amino acids.

The chain links TRBV2 to TRBJ2-2, with a weak D call TRBD2 (5 bases). Germline CDR1 is SNHLY and CDR2 is FYNNEI. The CDR3 sequence is 13 residues long. Trimming left V 4 bases short and J 4 bases short, with 7 bases between. This CDR3 reads CASSGTSTGELFF. The DNA for the CDR3 is TGTGCCAGCAGTGGGACTTCCACCGGGGAGCTGTTTTTT.

The V and J genes are TRBV5-1 and TRBJ2-2, with 13 nucleotides matching TRBD2. Trimming removed 4 bases from V and 5 bases from J; junction bases left unmatched: 8. Per germline, CDR1 SGHRS and CDR2 YFSETQ. CDR3 length: 17 residues. CDR3 bases: TGCGCCAGCAGCCATGGACTAGCGGGGGCGAGGACCGGGGAGCTGTTTTTT. Translation gives CASSHGLAGARTGELFF.

The chain couples TRBV28 to TRBJ1-5; 8 bases are shared with TRBD1. The junction had 15 bases not matched to a gene; V was cut back by 5 bases and J by 0 bases. In germline, CDR1 is MDHEN, CDR2 SYDVKM. CDR3 length: 19 residues. CDR3 sequence: CASSTKRTGTRYSNQPQHF. In DNA, the CDR3 is TGTGCCAGCAGTACGAAAAGGACAGGGACCAGGTATAGCAATCAGCCCCAGCATTTT.

V usage is TRBV7-6 and J usage is TRBJ2-7; 8 bases align to TRBD1. Germline V gives CDR1 SGHVS, CDR2 FNYEAQ. This CDR3 spans 14 amino acids. The trim removed 4 bases at V and 4 bases at J, leaving 6 bases unmatched. Here the CDR3 reads CASSSRGRAYEQYF. The CDR3 DNA follows: TGTGCCAGCAGCTCCAGGGGGCGAGCTTACGAGCAGTACTTC.

V gene TRBV5-4 combines with J gene TRBJ2-5; 10 bases map to TRBD2. Germline CDR1 and CDR2: SGHNT and YYREEE (reference sequence). Trimming cost V 4 bases and J 4 bases; bases outside gene matches: 7. The CDR3 is 15 residues long. CDR3 loop: CASSPKRGGLETQYF. The DNA of the CDR3 is TGTGCCAGCAGCCCAAAGCGGGGGGGCCTAGAGACCCAGTACTTC.

V gene TRBV27 combines with J gene TRBJ1-2, with 7 bases fitting TRBD1. CDR3 size: 13 residues. V lost 3 bases to trimming and J lost 2 bases; unmatched junction nucleotides: 0. In germline, CDR1 is MNHEY, CDR2 SMNVEV (reference sequence). CDR3 nucleotides: TGTGCCAGCAGTTTGACAGGGAACTATGGCTACACCTTC. It yields the protein CASSLTGNYGYTF.

CDR3: CASSQNRNTEAFF. CDR3 in DNA: TGTGCCAGCAGCCAGAACAGGAACACTGAAGCTTTCTTT. V and J are TRBV3-1 (or the pseudogene TRBV3-2) and TRBJ1-1; D remains unclear. CDR1 and CDR2 (germline): LGHDT, YNNKEL (reference sequence). V gave up 3 bases and J gave up 1 base, with 6 bases separating them. This CDR3 comprises 13 residues.

The chain has TRBV6-5 and TRBJ2-7; a possible D gene is TRBD1 (5 bases). The CDR3 totals 16 residues. The germline V and J ends were trimmed by 2 bases and 0 bases, with 14 bases remaining between them. CDR1 MNHEY and CDR2 SVGAGI come from the germline V gene. The CDR3, as DNA: TGTGCCAGCAGTTACGGGGCTGCTTCCCTCTCCTACGAGCAGTACTTC. Protein: CASSYGAASLSYEQYF.

In nucleotides, the CDR3 is TGTGCCAGCAGCCTCGTGTGGAACACTGAAGCTTTCTTT. It codes for CASSLVWNTEAFF. The chain employs TRBV6-2 or TRBV6-3 and TRBJ1-1; D unclear. The CDR3 contains 13 residues. Germline lookup yields CDR1 MNHEY and CDR2 SVGEGT. The V and J ends lost 6 bases and 1 base respectively, with 9 bases between them.

The V call is TRBV19, the J call TRBJ1-3; tentatively, D is TRBD1 (5 bases). CDR1 and CDR2 from the germline V gene are LNHDA and SQIVND (reference sequence). This CDR3 contains 15 residues. The V end was cut by 2 bases, the J end by 0 bases, with 8 bases between. The CDR3 is CASSITGDSGNTIYF. For the CDR3, the DNA is TGTGCCAGTAGTATAACAGGCGACTCTGGAAACACCATATATTTT.

Concerning this clone: A read error may produce the germline difference seen at one junction end. The chain has TRBV7-2 and TRBJ2-7; the match to TRBD2 covers 13 bases. Looked up from germline, CDR1 is SGHTA and CDR2 is FQGNSA. The CDR3 has 15 residues. The CDR3 DNA reads TGTGCCAGCAGCTTAGCCCGAACTAGCGGGGGGGCCATGGGATTC. Protein product: CASSLARTSGGAMGF.

The rearrangement joins TRBV5-1 to TRBJ2-5; 12 nucleotides align to TRBD1. This CDR3 comprises 16 residues. Per the germline V gene, CDR1 is SGHRS and CDR2 is YFSETQ. J was trimmed by 5 bases and V by 0 bases; bases with no gene match: 5. The CDR3 region has the DNA TGCGCCAGCAGCTTGGTTGGGACAGGGGGCCTGGAGACCCAGTACTTC. Protein: CASSLVGTGGLETQYF.

The V and J genes are TRBV29-1 and TRBJ1-5, with D maybe TRBD1 (5 bases). The CDR3 runs to 12 residues. V was trimmed by 4 bases and J by 5 bases, leaving 9 bases between them. Germline V gene lookup returns CDR1 SQVTM and CDR2 ANQGSEA. The CDR3: CSVVVGDQPQHF. CDR3 bases: TGCAGCGTTGTAGTAGGGGATCAGCCCCAGCATTTT.

The V and J genes are TRBV18 and TRBJ2-2, with 9 bases aligning to TRBD1. Unmatched junction bases numbered 7, after V lost 2 bases and J lost 3 bases. This CDR3 is 17 amino acids long. Germline V gene lookup returns CDR1 KGHSH and CDR2 LQKENI. CDR3 loop: CASSPVTGGAYTGELFF. In DNA, the CDR3 is TGTGCCAGCTCACCAGTCACAGGGGGCGCGTACACCGGGGAGCTGTTTTTT.

Remarks on this clone: This CDR3 is also generated by other DNA sequences in the sample. The CDR3 sequence is CASSPTSGGATGELFF. As DNA, the CDR3 is TGTGCCAGCAGCCCTACTAGCGGGGGGGCCACCGGGGAGCTGTTTTTT. The J gene is TRBJ2-2, the V gene TRBV5-4; 13 bases are shared with TRBD2. The CDR3 is 16 amino acids. Losses at the gene ends were 4 bases for V and 4 bases for J; bases not matched to a gene: 4. The germline CDR1 and CDR2 sequences are SGHNT and YYREEE (reference sequence).

The chain employs TRBV6-2 or TRBV6-3 and TRBJ1-5; D is possibly TRBD1 (5 bases). Trimming took 4 bases from V and 9 from J, leaving 13 bases between them. Germline values: CDR1 MNHEY, CDR2 SVGEGT. The CDR3 spans 13 residues. The CDR3 DNA reads TGTGCCAGCAGTTCCCAGGGTCCTGGGCCCCAGCATTTT. It translates to CASSSQGPGPQHF.